This T cell receptor (beta chain) was recorded in a study of Ad26.COV2.S vaccination and SARS-CoV-2 variants. Whole-study context: In the study, Ad26.COV2.S was injected intramuscularly once, or twice 56 days apart. Study outcomes and limitations: The placebo group had lower spike-specific TCR breadth than the vaccine recipients did. Responses of T cells in total may have been underestimated by the TCR breadth and depth analyses.

Method: immunoSEQ multiplex PCR; TCRdb's copy keeps in-frame clones and lacks some. This table holds about 400,000 clones, roughly four fifths found once. Treatment denoted: 15 to 20 received Ad26.COV2.S at low or high dose, single or two shots; about 5 received placebo; per-sample allocation not given. On day 63 after the first injection, vaccine and placebo recipients gave samples. Within Boston, the person who donated was an adult of 18-55 years. On this clone: Its antigen is undetermined.

The starting material was peripheral blood, obtained in a trial of Ad26.COV2.S vaccine versus placebo. This TCR derives from a person between 18 and 60 years old who received the Ad26.COV2.S COVID-19 vaccine or a placebo.

CDR3 DNA: TGTGCCAGCAGCTTAGGGCCTAGCGGGACCTACGAGCAGTACTTC. It codes for CASSLGPSGTYEQYF. This chain links TRBV7-6 with TRBJ2-7, with 9 bases fitting TRBD2. The CDR3 contains 15 residues. CDR1 and CDR2 (germline): SGHVS, FNYEAQ. V trimming: 1 base; J trimming: 2 bases; junction bases outside the gene matches: 3. Variable domain in full (rest from reference TRBV7-6 and TRBJ2-7): GAGVSQSPRYKVTKRGQDVALRCDPISGHVSLYWYRQALGQGPEFLTYFNYEAQQDKSGLPNDRFSAERPEGSISTLTIQRTEQRDSAMYRCASSLGPSGTYEQYFGPGTRLTVT.